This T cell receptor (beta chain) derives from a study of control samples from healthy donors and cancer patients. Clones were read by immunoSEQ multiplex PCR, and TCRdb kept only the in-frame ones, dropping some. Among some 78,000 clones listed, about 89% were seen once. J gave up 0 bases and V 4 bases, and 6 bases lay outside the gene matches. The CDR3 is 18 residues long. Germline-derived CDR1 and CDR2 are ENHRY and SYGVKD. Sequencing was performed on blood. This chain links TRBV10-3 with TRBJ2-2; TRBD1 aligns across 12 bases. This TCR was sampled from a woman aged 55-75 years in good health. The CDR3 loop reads CAISGGQGANSNTGELFF. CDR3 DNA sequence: TGTGCCATCAGTGGGGGACAGGGGGCTAACTCGAACACCGGGGAGCTGTTTTTT.